This T cell receptor beta chain appears in the sequencing data of a study of long-term antiretroviral therapy in people with HIV. Comment on this clone: No antigen is known for it.

Sampling of each donor yielded at least one pre-ART PBMC sample and at least two post-ART PBMC samples. Only United States sites treated participants with HIV. General study points: Repertoire composition at all time points was dominated by clones that had expanded before ART.

Survey-level immunoSEQ v3.0 assays were run. The table came from immunoSEQ multiplex PCR; TCRdb's copy has only in-frame clones and leaves some out. Of 35,000 to 45,000 clones listed, approximately 80% are singletons. The trim removed 1 base at V and 7 bases at J, leaving 3 bases unmatched. Germline V gene lookup returns CDR1 SEHNR and CDR2 FQNEAQ (reference sequence). The CDR3 is 14 residues long. The source material was unsorted PBMCs, sampled 3.4 years after starting antiretroviral therapy. The V call is TRBV7-9, the J call TRBJ2-4; 8 bases line up with TRBD1. This TCR was recovered from a man younger than 40 with HIV. DNA of the CDR3: TGTGCCAGCAGCTTAGGACAGGGGCGGAACATTCAGTACTTC. The encoded protein is CASSLGQGRNIQYF.